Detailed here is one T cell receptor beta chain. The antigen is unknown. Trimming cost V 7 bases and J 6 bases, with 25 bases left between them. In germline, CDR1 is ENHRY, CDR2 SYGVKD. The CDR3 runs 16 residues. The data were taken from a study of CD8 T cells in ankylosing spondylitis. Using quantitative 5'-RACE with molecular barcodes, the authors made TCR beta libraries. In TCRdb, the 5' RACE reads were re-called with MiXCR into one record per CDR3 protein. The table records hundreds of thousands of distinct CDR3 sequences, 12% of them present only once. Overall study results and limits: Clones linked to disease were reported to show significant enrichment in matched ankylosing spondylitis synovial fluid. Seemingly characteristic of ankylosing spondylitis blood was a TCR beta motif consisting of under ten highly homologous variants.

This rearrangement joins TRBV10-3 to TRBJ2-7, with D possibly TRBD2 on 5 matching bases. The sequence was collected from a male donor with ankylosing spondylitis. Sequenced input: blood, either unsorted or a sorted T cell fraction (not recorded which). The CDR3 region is CAITSDPEGLKSEQYF. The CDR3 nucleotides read TGTGCCATCACCTCAGACCCAGAGGGATTAAAAAGCGAGCAGTACTTC.